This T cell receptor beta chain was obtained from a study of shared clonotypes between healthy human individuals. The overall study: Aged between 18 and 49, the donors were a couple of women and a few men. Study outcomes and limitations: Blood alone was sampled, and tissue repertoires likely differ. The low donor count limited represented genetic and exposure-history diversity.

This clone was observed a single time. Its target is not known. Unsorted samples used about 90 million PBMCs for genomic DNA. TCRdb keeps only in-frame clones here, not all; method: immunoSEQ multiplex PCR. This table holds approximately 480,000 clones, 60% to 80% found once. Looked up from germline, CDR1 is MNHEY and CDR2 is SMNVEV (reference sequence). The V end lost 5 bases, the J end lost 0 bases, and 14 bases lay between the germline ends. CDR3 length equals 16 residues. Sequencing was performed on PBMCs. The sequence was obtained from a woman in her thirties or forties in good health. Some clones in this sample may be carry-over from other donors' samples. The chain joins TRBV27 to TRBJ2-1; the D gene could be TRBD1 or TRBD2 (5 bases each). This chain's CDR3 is CASSVRDPSSYNEQFF. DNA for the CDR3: TGTGCCAGCAGTGTAAGGGACCCGAGCTCCTACAATGAGCAGTTCTTC.